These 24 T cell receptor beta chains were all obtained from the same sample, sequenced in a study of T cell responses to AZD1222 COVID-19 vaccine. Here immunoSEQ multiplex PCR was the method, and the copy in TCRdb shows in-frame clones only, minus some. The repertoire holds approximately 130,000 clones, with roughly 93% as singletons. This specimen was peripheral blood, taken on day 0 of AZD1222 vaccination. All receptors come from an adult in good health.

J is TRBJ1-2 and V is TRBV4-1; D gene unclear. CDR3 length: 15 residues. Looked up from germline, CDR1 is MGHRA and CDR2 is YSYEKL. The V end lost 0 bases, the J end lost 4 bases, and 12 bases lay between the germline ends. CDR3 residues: CASSQEEGLVYGYTF. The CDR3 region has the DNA TGCGCCAGCAGCCAAGAGGAGGGATTGGTCTATGGCTACACCTTC.

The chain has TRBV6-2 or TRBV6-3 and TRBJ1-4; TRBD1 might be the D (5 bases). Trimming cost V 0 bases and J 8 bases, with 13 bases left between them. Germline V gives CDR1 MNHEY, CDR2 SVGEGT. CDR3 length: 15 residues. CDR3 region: CASSYSRQGGEKLFF. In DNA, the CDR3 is TGTGCCAGCAGTTACTCACGGCAGGGAGGCGAAAAACTGTTTTTT.

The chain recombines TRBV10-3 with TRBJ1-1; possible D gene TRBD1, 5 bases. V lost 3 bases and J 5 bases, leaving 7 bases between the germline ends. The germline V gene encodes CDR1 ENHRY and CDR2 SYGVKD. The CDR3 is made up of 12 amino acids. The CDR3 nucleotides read TGTGCCATCAGTGACCAGGGTACTGAAGCTTTCTTT. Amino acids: CAISDQGTEAFF.

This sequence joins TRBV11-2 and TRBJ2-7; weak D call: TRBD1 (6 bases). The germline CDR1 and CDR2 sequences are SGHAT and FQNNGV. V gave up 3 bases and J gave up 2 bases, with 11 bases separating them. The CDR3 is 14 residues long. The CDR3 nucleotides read TGTGCCAGCAGCTTCCGGACAGAAGCCTACGAGCAGTACTTC. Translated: CASSFRTEAYEQYF.

The CDR3 nucleotides are TGTGCCAGCAGCTTAGGAACCCATCAGCCCCAGCATTTT. Protein product: CASSLGTHQPQHF. This rearrangement joins TRBV7-9 to TRBJ1-5; the D is unclear. Germline lookup yields CDR1 SEHNR and CDR2 FQNEAQ (reference sequence). There are 13 residues in the CDR3. V lost 1 base and J lost 5, with 6 bases in between.

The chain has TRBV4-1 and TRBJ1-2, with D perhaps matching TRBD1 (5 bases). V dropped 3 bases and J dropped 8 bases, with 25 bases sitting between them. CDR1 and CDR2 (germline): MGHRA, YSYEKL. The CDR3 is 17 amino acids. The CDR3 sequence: CASSQRHLGTAGGGYTF. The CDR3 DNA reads TGCGCCAGCAGCCAGAGGCACCTCGGGACTGCCGGGGGGGGCTACACCTTC.

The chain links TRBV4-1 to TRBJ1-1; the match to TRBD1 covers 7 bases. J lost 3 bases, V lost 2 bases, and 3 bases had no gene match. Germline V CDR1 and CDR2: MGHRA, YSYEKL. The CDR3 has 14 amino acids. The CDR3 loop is CASSQQGVDTEAFF. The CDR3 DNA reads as TGCGCCAGCAGCCAACAGGGGGTAGACACTGAAGCTTTCTTT.

DNA for the CDR3: TGTGCCAGCAGTGAAGAGCCGGGCCCCTACTACGAGCAGTACTTC. This gives the protein CASSEEPGPYYEQYF. The V and J genes are TRBV2 and TRBJ2-7; D unclear. Germline CDR1 and CDR2: SNHLY and FYNNEI. V gave up 1 base and J gave up 3 bases, with 13 bases separating them. The CDR3 is 15 amino acids.

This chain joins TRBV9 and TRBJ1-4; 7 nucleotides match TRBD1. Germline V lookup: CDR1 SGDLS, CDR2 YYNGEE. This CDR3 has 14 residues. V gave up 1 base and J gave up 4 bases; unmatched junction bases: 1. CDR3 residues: CASSVQGGNEKLFF. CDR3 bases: TGTGCCAGCAGCGTACAGGGGGGTAATGAAAAACTGTTTTTT.

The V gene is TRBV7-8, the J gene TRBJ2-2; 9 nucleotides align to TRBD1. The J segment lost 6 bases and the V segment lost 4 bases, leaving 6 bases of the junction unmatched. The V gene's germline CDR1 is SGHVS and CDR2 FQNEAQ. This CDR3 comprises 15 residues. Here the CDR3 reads CASSSGTGKAGELFF. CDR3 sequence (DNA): TGTGCCAGCAGCTCGGGGACAGGGAAGGCCGGGGAGCTGTTTTTT.

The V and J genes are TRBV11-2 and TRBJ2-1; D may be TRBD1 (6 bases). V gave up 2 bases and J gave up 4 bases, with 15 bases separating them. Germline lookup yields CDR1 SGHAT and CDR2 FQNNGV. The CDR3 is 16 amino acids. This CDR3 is CASSLYGTPLYNEQFF. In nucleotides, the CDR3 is TGTGCCAGCAGCTTATACGGGACACCCCTATACAATGAGCAGTTCTTC.

The CDR3 DNA reads TGTGCCAGCTCACCACCTCCCCACGGTGAAAAACTGTTTTTT. Protein sequence: CASSPPPHGEKLFF. This chain links TRBV18 with TRBJ1-4; D remains ambiguous. The germline V gene has CDR1 KGHSH and CDR2 LQKENI. Trimming took 0 bases from V and 7 from J, leaving 9 bases between them. The CDR3 is 14 residues long.

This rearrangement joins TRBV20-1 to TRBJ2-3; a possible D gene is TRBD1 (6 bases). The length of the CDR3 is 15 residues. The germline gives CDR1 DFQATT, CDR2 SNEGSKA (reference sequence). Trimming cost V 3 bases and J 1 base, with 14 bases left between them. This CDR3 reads CSASRGRGRTDTQYF. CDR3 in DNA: TGCAGTGCTAGTAGGGGCAGGGGACGCACAGATACGCAGTATTTT.

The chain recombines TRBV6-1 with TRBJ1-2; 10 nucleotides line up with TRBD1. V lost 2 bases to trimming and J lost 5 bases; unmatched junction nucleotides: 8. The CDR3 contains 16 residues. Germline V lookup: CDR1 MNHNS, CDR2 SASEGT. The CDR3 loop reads CASSEIPGQGTYGYTF. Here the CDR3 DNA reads TGTGCCAGCAGTGAAATCCCGGGACAGGGGACATATGGCTACACCTTC.

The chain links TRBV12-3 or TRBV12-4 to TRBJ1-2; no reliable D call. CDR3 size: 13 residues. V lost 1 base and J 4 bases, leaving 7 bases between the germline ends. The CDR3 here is CASSLDGIYGYTF. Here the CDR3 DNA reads TGTGCCAGCAGTTTAGACGGAATCTATGGCTACACCTTC.

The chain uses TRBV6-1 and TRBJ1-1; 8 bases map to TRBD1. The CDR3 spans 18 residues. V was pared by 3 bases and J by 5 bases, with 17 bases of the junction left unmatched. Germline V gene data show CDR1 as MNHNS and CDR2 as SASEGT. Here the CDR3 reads CASSDRTGMASRGTEAFF. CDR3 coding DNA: TGTGCCAGCAGTGATAGGACAGGGATGGCCTCAAGGGGGACTGAAGCTTTCTTT.

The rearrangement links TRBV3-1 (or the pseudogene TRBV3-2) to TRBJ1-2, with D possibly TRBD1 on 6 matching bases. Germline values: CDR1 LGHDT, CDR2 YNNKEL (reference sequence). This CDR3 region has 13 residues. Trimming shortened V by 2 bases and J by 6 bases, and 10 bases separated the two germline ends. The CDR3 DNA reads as TGTGCCAGCAGCCAACGACAGGTAGATGGCTACACCTTC. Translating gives CASSQRQVDGYTF.

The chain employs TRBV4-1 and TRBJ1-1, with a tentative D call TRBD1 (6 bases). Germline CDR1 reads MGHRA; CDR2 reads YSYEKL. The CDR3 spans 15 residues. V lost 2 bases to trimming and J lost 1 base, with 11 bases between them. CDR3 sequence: CASSQTGLGNTEAFF. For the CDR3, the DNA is TGCGCCAGCAGCCAAACAGGGTTAGGGAACACTGAAGCTTTCTTT.

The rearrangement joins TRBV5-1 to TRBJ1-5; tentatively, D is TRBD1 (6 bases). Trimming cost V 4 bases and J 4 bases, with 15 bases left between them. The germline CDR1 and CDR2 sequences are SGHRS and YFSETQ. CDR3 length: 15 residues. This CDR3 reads CASSLGGTINQPQHF. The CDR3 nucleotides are TGCGCCAGCAGCCTAGGCGGGACAATAAATCAGCCCCAGCATTTT.

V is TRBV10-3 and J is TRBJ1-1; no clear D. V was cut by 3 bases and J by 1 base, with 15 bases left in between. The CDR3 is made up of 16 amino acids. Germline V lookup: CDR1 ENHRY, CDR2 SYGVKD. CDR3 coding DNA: TGTGCCATCAGTGAAAACTCCCTCTCGGGGAACACTGAAGCTTTCTTT. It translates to CAISENSLSGNTEAFF.

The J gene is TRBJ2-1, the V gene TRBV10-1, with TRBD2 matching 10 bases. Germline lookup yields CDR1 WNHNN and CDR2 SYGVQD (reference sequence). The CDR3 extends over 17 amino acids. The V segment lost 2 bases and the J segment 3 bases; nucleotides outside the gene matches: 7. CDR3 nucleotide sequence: TGCGCCAGCAGTGAGCGGCGGGTAGCGGGGGGCTACAATGAGCAGTTCTTC. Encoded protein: CASSERRVAGGYNEQFF.

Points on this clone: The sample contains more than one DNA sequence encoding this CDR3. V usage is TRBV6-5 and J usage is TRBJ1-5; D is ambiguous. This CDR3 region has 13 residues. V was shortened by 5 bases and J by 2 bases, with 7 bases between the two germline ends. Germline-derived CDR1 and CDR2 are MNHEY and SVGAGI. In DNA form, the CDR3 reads TGTGCCAGCAGTCCCGGCGGCAATCAGCCCCAGCATTTT. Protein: CASSPGGNQPQHF.

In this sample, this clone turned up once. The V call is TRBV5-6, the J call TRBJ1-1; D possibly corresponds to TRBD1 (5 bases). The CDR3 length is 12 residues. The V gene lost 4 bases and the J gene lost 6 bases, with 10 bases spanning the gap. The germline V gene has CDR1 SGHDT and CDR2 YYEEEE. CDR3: CASSLQTAEAFF. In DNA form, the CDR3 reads TGTGCCAGCAGCCTCCAGACAGCTGAAGCTTTCTTT.

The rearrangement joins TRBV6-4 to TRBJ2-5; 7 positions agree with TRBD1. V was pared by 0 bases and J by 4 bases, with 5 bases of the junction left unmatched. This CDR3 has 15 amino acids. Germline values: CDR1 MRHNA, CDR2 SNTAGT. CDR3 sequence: CASSDSKTGVETQYF. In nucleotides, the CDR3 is TGTGCCAGCAGTGACTCGAAAACAGGGGTAGAGACCCAGTACTTC.